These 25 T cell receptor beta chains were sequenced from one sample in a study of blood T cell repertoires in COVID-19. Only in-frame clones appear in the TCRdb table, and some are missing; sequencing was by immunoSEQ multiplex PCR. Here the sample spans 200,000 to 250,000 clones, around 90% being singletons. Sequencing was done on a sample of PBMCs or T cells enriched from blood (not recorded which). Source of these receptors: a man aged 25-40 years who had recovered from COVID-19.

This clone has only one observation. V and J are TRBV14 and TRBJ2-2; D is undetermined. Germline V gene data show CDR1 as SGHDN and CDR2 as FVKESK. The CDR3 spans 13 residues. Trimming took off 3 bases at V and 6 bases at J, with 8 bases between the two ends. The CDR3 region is CASSQRKAGELFF. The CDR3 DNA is TGTGCCAGCAGCCAGAGGAAGGCCGGGGAGCTGTTTTTT.

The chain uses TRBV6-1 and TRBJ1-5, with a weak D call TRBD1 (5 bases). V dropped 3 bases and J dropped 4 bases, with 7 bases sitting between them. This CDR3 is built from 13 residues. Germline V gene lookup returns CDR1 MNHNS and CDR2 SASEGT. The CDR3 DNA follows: TGTGCCAGCAGTGAGGGGGGAAATCAGCCCCAGCATTTT. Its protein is CASSEGGNQPQHF.

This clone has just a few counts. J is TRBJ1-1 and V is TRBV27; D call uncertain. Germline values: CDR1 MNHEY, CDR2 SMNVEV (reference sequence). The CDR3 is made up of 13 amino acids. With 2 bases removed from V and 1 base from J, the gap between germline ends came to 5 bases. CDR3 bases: TGTGCCAGCAGTTTAAGAGAGAACACTGAAGCTTTCTTT. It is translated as CASSLRENTEAFF.

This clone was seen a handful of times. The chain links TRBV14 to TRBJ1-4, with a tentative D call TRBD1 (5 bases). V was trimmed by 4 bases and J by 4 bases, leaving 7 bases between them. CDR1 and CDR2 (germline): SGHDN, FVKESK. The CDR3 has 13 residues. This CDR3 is CASSLGGNEKLFF. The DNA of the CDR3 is TGTGCCAGCAGCCTGGGGGGTAATGAAAAACTGTTTTTT.

CDR3 residues: CASSWTGREETQYF. As DNA, the CDR3 is TGTGCCAGCAGTTGGACAGGAAGGGAGGAGACCCAGTACTTC. This chain links TRBV27 with TRBJ2-5, with 7 bases identical to TRBD1. The CDR3 runs to 14 residues. Unmatched junction bases numbered 7, after V lost 4 bases and J lost 5 bases. Germline V gene sequence: CDR1 MNHEY, CDR2 SMNVEV (reference sequence).

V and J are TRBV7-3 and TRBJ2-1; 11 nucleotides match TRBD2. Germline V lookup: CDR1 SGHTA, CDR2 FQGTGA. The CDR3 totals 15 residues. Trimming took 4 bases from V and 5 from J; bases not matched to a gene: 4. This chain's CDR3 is CASSSRSGGDNEQFF. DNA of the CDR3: TGTGCCAGCAGCTCACGTAGCGGGGGGGACAATGAGCAGTTCTTC. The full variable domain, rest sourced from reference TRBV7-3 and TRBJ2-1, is GAGVSQTPSNKVTEKGKYVELRCDPISGHTALYWYRQSLGQGPEFLIYFQGTGAADDSGLPNDRFFAVRPEGSVSTLKIQRTERGDSAVYLCASSSRSGGDNEQFFGPGTRLTVL.

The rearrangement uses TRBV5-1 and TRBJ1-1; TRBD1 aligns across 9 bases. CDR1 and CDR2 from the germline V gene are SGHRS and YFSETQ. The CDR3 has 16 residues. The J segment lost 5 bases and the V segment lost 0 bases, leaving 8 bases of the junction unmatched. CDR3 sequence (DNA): TGCGCCAGCAGCTTGGAGCCACAGGGGGCATATACTGAAGCTTTCTTT. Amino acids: CASSLEPQGAYTEAFF.

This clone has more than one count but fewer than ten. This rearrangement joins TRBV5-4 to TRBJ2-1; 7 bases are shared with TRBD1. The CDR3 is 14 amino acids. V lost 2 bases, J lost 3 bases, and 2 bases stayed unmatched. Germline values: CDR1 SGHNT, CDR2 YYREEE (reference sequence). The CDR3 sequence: CASSFGTVYNEQFF. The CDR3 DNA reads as TGTGCCAGCAGCTTCGGGACAGTCTACAATGAGCAGTTCTTC. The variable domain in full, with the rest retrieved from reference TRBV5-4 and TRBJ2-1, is ETGVTQSPTHLIKTRGQQVTLRCSSQSGHNTVSWYQQALGQGPQFIFQYYREEENGRGNFPPRFSGLQFPNYSSELNVNALELDDSALYLCASSFGTVYNEQFFGPGTRLTVL.

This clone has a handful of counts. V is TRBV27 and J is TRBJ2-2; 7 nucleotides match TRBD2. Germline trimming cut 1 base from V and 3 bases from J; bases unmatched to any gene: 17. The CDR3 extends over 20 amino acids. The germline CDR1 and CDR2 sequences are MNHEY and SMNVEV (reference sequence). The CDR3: CASSLFGGRGWASDTGELFF. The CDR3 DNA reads TGTGCCAGCAGTTTATTTGGGGGGAGGGGATGGGCTAGCGACACCGGGGAGCTGTTTTTT.

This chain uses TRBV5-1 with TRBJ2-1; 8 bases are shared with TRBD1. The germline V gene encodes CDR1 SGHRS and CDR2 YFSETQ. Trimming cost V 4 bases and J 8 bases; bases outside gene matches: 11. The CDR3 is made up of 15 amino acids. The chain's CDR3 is CASSPATDRGDEQFF. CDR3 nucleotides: TGCGCCAGCAGCCCCGCAACCGACAGGGGTGATGAGCAGTTCTTC.

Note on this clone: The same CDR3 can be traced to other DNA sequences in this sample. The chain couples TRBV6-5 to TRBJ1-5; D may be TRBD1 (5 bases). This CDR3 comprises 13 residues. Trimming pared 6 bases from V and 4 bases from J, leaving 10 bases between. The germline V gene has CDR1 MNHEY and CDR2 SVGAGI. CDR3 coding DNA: TGTGCCAGCAGGGGGGGGTCTAATCAGCCCCAGCATTTT. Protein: CASRGGSNQPQHF.

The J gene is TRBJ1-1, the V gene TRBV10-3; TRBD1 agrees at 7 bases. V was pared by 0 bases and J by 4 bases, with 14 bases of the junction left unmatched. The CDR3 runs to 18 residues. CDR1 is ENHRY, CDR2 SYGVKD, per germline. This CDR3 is CAISESSRTTGVGTEAFF. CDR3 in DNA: TGTGCCATCAGTGAGTCGAGCCGTACTACAGGGGTAGGCACTGAAGCTTTCTTT.

The DNA of the CDR3 is TGTGCCAGCAGCTTGGCGGATCCTTTCTCCTACGAGCAGTACTTC. As protein: CASSLADPFSYEQYF. This sequence joins TRBV11-2 and TRBJ2-7; D remains ambiguous. The CDR3 totals 15 residues. The V end lost 3 bases, the J end lost 0 bases, and 12 bases lay between the germline ends. Germline CDR1 SGHAT, CDR2 FQNNGV. Filled out from reference TRBV11-2 and TRBJ2-7, the complete variable domain reads EAGVAQSPRYKIIEKRQSVAFWCNPISGHATLYWYQQILGQGPKLLIQFQNNGVVDDSQLPKDRFSAERLKGVDSTLKIQPAKLEDSAVYLCASSLADPFSYEQYFGPGTRLTVT.

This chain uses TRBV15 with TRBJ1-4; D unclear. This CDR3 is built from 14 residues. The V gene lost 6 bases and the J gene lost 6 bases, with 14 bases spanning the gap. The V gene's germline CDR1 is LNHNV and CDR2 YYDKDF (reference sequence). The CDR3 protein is CATRARGSDEKLFF. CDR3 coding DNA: TGTGCCACCAGGGCGCGGGGTTCGGATGAAAAACTGTTTTTT.

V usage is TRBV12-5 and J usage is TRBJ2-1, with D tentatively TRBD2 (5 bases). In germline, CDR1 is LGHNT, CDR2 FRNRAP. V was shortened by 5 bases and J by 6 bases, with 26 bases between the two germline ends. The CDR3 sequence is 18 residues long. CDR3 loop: CASGPARLTVNPSNEQFF. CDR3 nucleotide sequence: TGTGCTAGTGGTCCCGCCCGACTAACAGTCAACCCCAGCAATGAGCAGTTCTTC. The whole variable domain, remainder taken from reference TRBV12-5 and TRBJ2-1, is DARVTQTPRHKVTEMGQEVTMRCQPILGHNTVFWYRQTMMQGLELLAYFRNRAPLDDSGMPKDRFSAEMPDATLATLKIQPSEPRDSAVYFCASGPARLTVNPSNEQFFGPGTRLTVL.

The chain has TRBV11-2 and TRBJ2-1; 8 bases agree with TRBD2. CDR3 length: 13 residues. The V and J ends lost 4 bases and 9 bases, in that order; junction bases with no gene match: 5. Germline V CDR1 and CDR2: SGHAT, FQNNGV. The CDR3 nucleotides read TGTGCCAGCAGCTCTGGACTAGCCGGTGAGCAGTTCTTC. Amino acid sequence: CASSSGLAGEQFF.

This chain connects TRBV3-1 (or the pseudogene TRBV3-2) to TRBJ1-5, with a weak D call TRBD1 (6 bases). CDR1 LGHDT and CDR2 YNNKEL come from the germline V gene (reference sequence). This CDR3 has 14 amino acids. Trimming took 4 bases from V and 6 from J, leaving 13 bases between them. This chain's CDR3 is CASSLTGFRQPQHF. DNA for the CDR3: TGTGCCAGCAGCCTAACAGGGTTTCGTCAGCCCCAGCATTTT.

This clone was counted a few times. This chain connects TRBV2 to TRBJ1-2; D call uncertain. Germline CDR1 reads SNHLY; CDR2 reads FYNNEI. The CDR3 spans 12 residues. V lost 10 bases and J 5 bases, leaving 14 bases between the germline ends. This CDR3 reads CAIVTWWYGYTF. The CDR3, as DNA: TGTGCCATAGTGACATGGTGGTATGGCTACACCTTC.

CDR3 sequence reads: CASSLSQLAGGYNEQFF. Here the CDR3 DNA reads TGCGCCAGCAGCCTCAGCCAACTAGCGGGAGGGTACAATGAGCAGTTCTTC. V gene TRBV4-1 combines with J gene TRBJ2-1; 13 positions match TRBD2. The CDR3 consists of 17 residues. The J segment lost 4 bases and the V segment lost 4 bases, leaving 7 bases of the junction unmatched. Germline V gene data show CDR1 as MGHRA and CDR2 as YSYEKL.

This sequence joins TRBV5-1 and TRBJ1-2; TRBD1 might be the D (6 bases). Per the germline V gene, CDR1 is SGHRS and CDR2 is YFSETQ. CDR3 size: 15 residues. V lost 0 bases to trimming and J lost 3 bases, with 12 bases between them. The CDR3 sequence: CASSLAPGADYGYTF. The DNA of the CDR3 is TGCGCCAGCAGCTTGGCCCCAGGGGCGGACTATGGCTACACCTTC. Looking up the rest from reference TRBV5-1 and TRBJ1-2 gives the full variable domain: KAGVTQTPRYLIKTRGQQVTLSCSPISGHRSVSWYQQTPGQGLQFLFEYFSETQRNKGNFPGRFSGRQFSNSRSEMNVSTLELGDSALYLCASSLAPGADYGYTFGSGTRLTVV.

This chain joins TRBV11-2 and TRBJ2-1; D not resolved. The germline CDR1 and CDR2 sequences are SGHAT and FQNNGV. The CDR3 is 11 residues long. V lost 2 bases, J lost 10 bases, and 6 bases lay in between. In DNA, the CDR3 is TGTGCCAGCAGCTTATTCCGGGAGCAGTTCTTC. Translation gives CASSLFREQFF.

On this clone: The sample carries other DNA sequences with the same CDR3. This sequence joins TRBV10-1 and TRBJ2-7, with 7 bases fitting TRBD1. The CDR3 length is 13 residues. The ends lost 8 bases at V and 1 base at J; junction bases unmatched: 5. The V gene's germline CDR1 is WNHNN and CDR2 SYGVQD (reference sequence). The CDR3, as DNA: TGCGCCAGCTCCAGGGACAGATCCTACGAGCAGTACTTC. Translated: CASSRDRSYEQYF.

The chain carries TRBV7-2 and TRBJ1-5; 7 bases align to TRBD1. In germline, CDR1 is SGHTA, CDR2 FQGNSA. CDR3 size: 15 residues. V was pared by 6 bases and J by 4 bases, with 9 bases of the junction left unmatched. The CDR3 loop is CASRLGTEFNQPQHF. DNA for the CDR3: TGTGCCAGCAGATTGGGGACAGAGTTTAATCAGCCCCAGCATTTT.

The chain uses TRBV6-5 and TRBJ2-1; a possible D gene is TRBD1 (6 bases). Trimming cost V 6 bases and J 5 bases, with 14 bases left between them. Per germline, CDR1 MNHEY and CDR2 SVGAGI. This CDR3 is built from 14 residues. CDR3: CASSPQGMNNEQFF. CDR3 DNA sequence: TGTGCCAGCAGCCCCCAGGGGATGAACAATGAGCAGTTCTTC.

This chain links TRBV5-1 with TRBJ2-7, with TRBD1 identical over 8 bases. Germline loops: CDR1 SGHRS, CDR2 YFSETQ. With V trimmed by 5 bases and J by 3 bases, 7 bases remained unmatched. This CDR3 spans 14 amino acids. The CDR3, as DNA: TGCGCCAGCAGTCTCGGACAGGGCAGCTACGAGCAGTACTTC. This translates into CASSLGQGSYEQYF.